The clone carrying this T cell receptor (beta chain) was counted many times. No antigen is known for it. Amplification yielded TCR beta CDR3 regions, with RNA transcripts as the source. The TCR CDR3 was amplified in a first-round RT-PCR using the HTBI primer set. Each CDR3 protein is one row after TCRdb ran MiXCR on the multiplex PCR reads. The table includes 300,000 to 400,000 distinct CDR3 sequences, approximately 14% detected once. Germline CDR1 LGHDT, CDR2 YNNKEL (reference sequence). V lost 0 bases to trimming and J lost 1 base; unmatched junction nucleotides: 5. The length of the CDR3 is 16 residues. Calling Graves' hyperthyroidism stable meant ophthalmopathy did not progress within 18 months. These data are taken from a study of T cells in Graves' hyperthyroidism and ophthalmopathy. The wider study: Specimen type is peripheral blood, collected at initial diagnosis prior to any treatment. Whole-study findings and limits: Most thyroid clonotypes with frequency above 0.001 were detected in blood.

The source is a woman aged 55-69 years with Graves' hyperthyroidism. The chain links TRBV3-1 to TRBJ2-5, with TRBD2 matching over 7 bases. The sequenced sample consisted of blood. CDR3 region: CASSQDLAAFQETQYF. CDR3 sequence (DNA): TGTGCCAGCAGCCAAGATCTAGCGGCTTTCCAAGAGACCCAGTACTTC.